This T cell receptor (beta chain) was found in a study of cytotoxic CD8 clonotypes in ibrutinib-treated CLL. At the level of the study: For this cohort, patients were roughly 10 relapsed/refractory and 15 treatment-naive, while approximately 17 were IGHV unmutated. Sequenced samples delivered averages of some 260,000 productive templates and around 100,000 productive rearrangements. Study-wide results and caveats: The study found clonality rose at ibrutinib response, then fell toward baseline at progression.

The table lists this clone with a few counts. Its target is unknown. The same CDR3 also results from other DNA sequences found in this sample. The CDR3 is 13 amino acids. Germline-derived CDR1 and CDR2 are PRHDT and FYEKMQ (reference sequence). Trimming cost V 3 bases and J 0 bases, with 3 bases left between them. Profiled with immunoSEQ multiplex PCR; TCRdb holds only in-frame clones, not every one. The sample lists about 84,000 clones, 85% to 90% seen once, with about 5.8% in the top ten. About 2 micrograms of genomic DNA came from cryopreserved PBMCs for TCR beta libraries. The sample here was PBMCs, taken before ibrutinib treatment. The chain links TRBV13 to TRBJ1-5; D remains ambiguous. This clonotype was sampled from a human donor with chronic lymphocytic leukemia. The CDR3 bases are TGTGCCAGCAGCTTCGGTAGCAATCAGCCCCAGCATTTT. This translates into CASSFGSNQPQHF.